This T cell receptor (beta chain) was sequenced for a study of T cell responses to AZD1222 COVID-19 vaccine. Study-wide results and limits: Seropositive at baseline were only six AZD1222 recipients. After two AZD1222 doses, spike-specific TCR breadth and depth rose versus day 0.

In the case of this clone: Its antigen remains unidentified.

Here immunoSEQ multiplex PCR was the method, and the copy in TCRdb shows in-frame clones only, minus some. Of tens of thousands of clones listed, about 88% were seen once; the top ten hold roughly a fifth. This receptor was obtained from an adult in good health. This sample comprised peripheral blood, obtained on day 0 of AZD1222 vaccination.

CDR3 amino acids: CASSQDKGKKQFF. In DNA, the CDR3 is TGTGCCAGCAGCCAAGATAAGGGGAAAAAGCAGTTCTTC. The V call is TRBV3-1 (or the pseudogene TRBV3-2), the J call TRBJ2-1; D perhaps matches TRBD1 (5 bases). Germline V gene sequence: CDR1 LGHDT, CDR2 YNNKEL (reference sequence). With 0 bases removed from V and 11 bases from J, the gap between germline ends came to 11 bases. The CDR3 is made up of 13 amino acids.